These 32 T cell receptor beta chains were all obtained from the same sample, sequenced in a study of T cell repertoires in cytomegalovirus infection. In TCRdb, the reads were re-called with MiXCR into one record per CDR3 protein. The sample yields fewer than 200,000 distinct CDR3 sequences, about 20% seen once. No antigen has been identified for these receptors. The starting material was CD8+ T cells from cultured PBMCs, obtained from culture after CMV antigen stimulation. The receptors come from a human donor in good health (CMV status not recorded). Some clones in this sample may be carry-over from other donors' samples.

The chain employs TRBV7-9 and TRBJ1-3; D remains ambiguous. CDR3 size: 14 residues. Germline V CDR1 and CDR2: SEHNR, FQNEAQ (reference sequence). V lost 5 bases and J 0 bases, leaving 8 bases between the germline ends. CDR3 bases: TGTGCCAGCAGCGTTGAGAGCTCTGGAAACACCATATATTTT. Its protein is CASSVESSGNTIYF.

This sequence joins TRBV11-2 and TRBJ2-7, with 10 positions matching TRBD2. The CDR3 has 15 residues. V shed 2 bases and J 4 bases; nucleotides not matched to a gene: 5. Germline values: CDR1 SGHAT, CDR2 FQNNGV. CDR3 nucleotides: TGTGCCAGCAGCTTATTACCTAGCGGGGGTTACGAGCAGTACTTC. Translated, it gives CASSLLPSGGYEQYF.

V and J are TRBV6-5 and TRBJ2-2; D remains unclear. V lost 0 bases and J lost 0, with 17 bases in between. The CDR3 extends over 19 amino acids. The germline CDR1 and CDR2 sequences are MNHEY and SVGAGI. CDR3 nucleotides: TGTGCCAGCAGTTACTCCTTACCAGGCCAGGTCGCGAACACCGGGGAGCTGTTTTTT. Encoded protein: CASSYSLPGQVANTGELFF.

This clonotype was seen only a few times. The V gene is TRBV9, the J gene TRBJ1-2, with D tentatively TRBD1 (5 bases). Trimming took off 5 bases at V and 6 bases at J, with 14 bases between the two ends. CDR1 and CDR2 (germline): SGDLS, YYNGEE. The CDR3 is 13 amino acids. In nucleotides, the CDR3 is TGTGCCAGCAGTGGGGAGGGGCACAATGGCTACACCTTC. This encodes CASSGEGHNGYTF.

This clonotype has just a few counts. In DNA form, the CDR3 reads TGTGCCAGCAGCTTAGGGGGGTCCCCCTACAATGAGCAGTTCTTC. This gives the protein CASSLGGSPYNEQFF. The chain is built from TRBV7-7 and TRBJ2-1; TRBD1 or TRBD2 may be the D gene (5 bases each). CDR3 length: 15 amino acids. Germline assignment: CDR1 SSHAT and CDR2 FNYEAQ (reference sequence). V lost 1 base, J lost 2 bases, and 9 bases lay in between. The entire variable domain, with the rest obtained from reference TRBV7-7 and TRBJ2-1, is as follows: GAGVSQSPRYKVTKRGQDVTLRCDPISSHATLYWYQQALGQGPEFLTYFNYEAQPDKSGLPSDRFSAERPEGSISTLTIQRTEQRDSAMYRCASSLGGSPYNEQFFGPGTRLTVL.

Points on this clonotype: At one of its ends the junction is not consistent with the germline gene, which may arise from a read error. This sequence joins TRBV11-2 and TRBJ2-2, with unresolved D. CDR1 and CDR2 from the germline V gene are SGHAT and FQNNGV. This CDR3 spans 15 amino acids. CDR3 in amino acids: CACSLRHPNTGELFF. The DNA for the CDR3 is TGTGCCTGCAGCTTAAGACATCCGAACACCGGGGAGCTGTTTTTT.

This clonotype has only a few counts. This chain uses TRBV12-3 or TRBV12-4 with TRBJ1-1, with TRBD1 identical over 8 bases. With 3 bases clipped from V and 4 bases from J, the junction kept 4 bases outside the gene matches. The CDR3 sequence is 14 residues long. The CDR3 nucleotides read TGTGCCAGCAGTTTCGAGACAGGGGTCACTGAAGCTTTCTTT. Its protein is CASSFETGVTEAFF.

V and J are TRBV7-9 and TRBJ1-2, with D possibly matching TRBD1 (6 bases). Germline values: CDR1 SEHNR, CDR2 FQNEAQ (reference sequence). V lost 1 base and J 10 bases, leaving 16 bases between the germline ends. CDR3 length: 14 amino acids. As DNA, the CDR3 is TGTGCCAGCAGCTTAGAGGGACAACCACCCGACTACACCTTC. This gives the protein CASSLEGQPPDYTF. The variable domain in full, with the rest retrieved from reference TRBV7-9 and TRBJ1-2, is DTGVSQNPRHKITKRGQNVTFRCDPISEHNRLYWYRQTLGQGPEFLTYFQNEAQLEKSRLLSDRFSAERPKGSFSTLEIQRTEQGDSAMYLCASSLEGQPPDYTFGSGTRLTVV.

The genes are TRBV9 and TRBJ1-2, with 7 bases aligning to TRBD1. CDR1 and CDR2 from the germline V gene are SGDLS and YYNGEE. This CDR3 comprises 14 residues. The J segment lost 1 base and the V segment lost 5 bases, leaving 5 bases of the junction unmatched. Written as DNA, the CDR3 is TGTGCCAGCAGGGGGGACAGCGATAACTATGGCTACACCTTC. It yields the protein CASRGDSDNYGYTF.

This clonotype was detected a few times. This rearrangement joins TRBV7-3 to TRBJ2-3, with no clear D. Germline V gene lookup returns CDR1 SGHTA and CDR2 FQGTGA. The CDR3 sequence is 15 residues long. The V and J ends lost 0 bases and 5 bases respectively, with 12 bases between them. This CDR3 reads CASSLTRAPGDTQYF. The CDR3 DNA is TGTGCCAGCAGCTTAACCCGGGCGCCAGGAGATACGCAGTATTTT. Looking up the rest from reference TRBV7-3 and TRBJ2-3 gives the full variable domain: GAGVSQTPSNKVTEKGKYVELRCDPISGHTALYWYRQSLGQGPEFLIYFQGTGAADDSGLPNDRFFAVRPEGSVSTLKIQRTERGDSAVYLCASSLTRAPGDTQYFGPGTRLTVL.

This chain connects TRBV14 to TRBJ2-1; 15 bases agree with TRBD2. J gave up 4 bases and V 4 bases, and 14 bases lay outside the gene matches. This CDR3 has 20 amino acids. Germline V gene data show CDR1 as SGHDN and CDR2 as FVKESK. The CDR3 DNA follows: TGTGCCAGCAGCCCCGGACTCCACGAGGGACTAGCGGGGGGATACAATGAGCAGTTCTTC. Amino acids: CASSPGLHEGLAGGYNEQFF.

The V call is TRBV7-9, the J call TRBJ2-5; a possible D gene is TRBD1 (5 bases). V shed 5 bases and J shed 3 bases, with 13 bases lying between them. This CDR3 has 14 residues. Germline V gene lookup returns CDR1 SEHNR and CDR2 FQNEAQ (reference sequence). CDR3 residues: CASSVAAREETQYF. Here the CDR3 DNA reads TGTGCCAGCAGCGTCGCGGCCAGGGAAGAGACCCAGTACTTC.

The CDR3 coding sequence is TGTGCCAGCAGTTTCGGGGAGGCCAATCAGCCCCAGCATTTT. Amino acid sequence: CASSFGEANQPQHF. The rearrangement uses TRBV6-2 or TRBV6-3 and TRBJ1-5; no clear D gene. CDR3 length: 14 amino acids. The germline V gene encodes CDR1 MNHEY and CDR2 SVGEGT. V lost 4 bases and J 3 bases, leaving 10 bases between the germline ends.

The chain has TRBV7-2 and TRBJ2-3, with 8 bases that match TRBD1. Germline V CDR1 and CDR2: SGHTA, FQGNSA. The CDR3 is 18 amino acids. The J segment lost 1 base and the V segment lost 5 bases, leaving 14 bases of the junction unmatched. This chain's CDR3 is CASSAIAGTGDGTDTQYF. The CDR3 nucleotides read TGTGCCAGCAGCGCGATCGCGGGGACAGGTGACGGCACAGATACGCAGTATTTT.

The chain couples TRBV7-8 to TRBJ1-1, with a weak D call TRBD1 (6 bases). Germline CDR1 SGHVS, CDR2 FQNEAQ. V dropped 5 bases and J dropped 4 bases, with 14 bases sitting between them. The CDR3 length is 14 residues. The CDR3 DNA follows: TGTGCCAGCAGCCCAAGACAGGCCGGCACTGAAGCTTTCTTT. Translating gives CASSPRQAGTEAFF.

This clonotype was recorded a few times. J is TRBJ2-3 and V is TRBV12-5; D is uncertain. The CDR3 totals 11 residues. The germline V gene has CDR1 LGHNT and CDR2 FRNRAP. Trimming stripped 3 bases from V and 4 bases from J, with 2 bases between. The CDR3 spells CASGFPDTQYF. CDR3 DNA: TGTGCTAGTGGTTTCCCAGATACGCAGTATTTT.

The chain joins TRBV5-5 to TRBJ2-2, with 8 bases aligning to TRBD1. V lost 4 bases to trimming and J lost 10 bases; unmatched junction nucleotides: 9. CDR3 length: 14 residues. CDR1 is SGHKS, CDR2 YYEKEE, per germline (reference sequence). The CDR3 protein is CASSPATGEVELFF. The DNA for the CDR3 is TGTGCCAGCAGCCCAGCGACAGGGGAGGTGGAGCTGTTTTTT.

This clonotype has a handful of counts. One end of the junction does not line up with germline, which may come from a read error. The genes are TRBV7-8 and TRBJ1-1; no firm D call. Germline CDR1 and CDR2: SGHVS and FQNEAQ. The CDR3 totals 15 residues. The CDR3 sequence: CVSSPRTREVTEAFF. CDR3 DNA: TGTGTCAGCAGCCCTCGAACGCGGGAAGTGACTGAAGCTTTCTTT.

This clonotype was seen only a few times. The chain carries TRBV7-9 and TRBJ2-4; 7 bases line up with TRBD1. Trimming removed 5 bases from V and 7 bases from J; junction bases left unmatched: 14. Per the germline V gene, CDR1 is SEHNR and CDR2 is FQNEAQ (reference sequence). This CDR3 is 16 amino acids long. CDR3 DNA: TGTGCCAGCAGCCTTCCCTCCACAGGGGAGAGGAACATTCAGTACTTC. Its translation: CASSLPSTGERNIQYF.

This clonotype showed up just a few times. The DNA of the CDR3 is TGTGCCACCAGCAGCCAAGATCAGCCCCAGCATTTT. This codes for CATSSQDQPQHF. The chain joins TRBV15 to TRBJ1-5; D remains unclear. CDR3 length: 12 amino acids. V was cut by 3 bases and J by 5 bases, with 5 bases left in between. Germline CDR1 and CDR2: LNHNV and YYDKDF (reference sequence).

The chain joins TRBV7-8 to TRBJ1-1, with D unclear. From germline, CDR1 is SGHVS and CDR2 FQNEAQ. The CDR3 length is 12 residues. Trimming removed 5 bases at V and 4 bases at J, with 8 bases between. Here the CDR3 reads CASSVVRTEAFF. The CDR3 nucleotides are TGTGCCAGCAGCGTCGTGCGCACTGAAGCTTTCTTT.

This clonotype was seen a few times. V and J are TRBV7-2 and TRBJ2-5, with D uncertain. Germline CDR1 is SGHTA and CDR2 is FQGNSA. CDR3 length: 14 residues. The V end lost 0 bases, the J end lost 2 bases, and 7 bases lay between the germline ends. CDR3: CASSLAGRQETQYF. The DNA of the CDR3 is TGTGCCAGCAGCTTAGCGGGCAGGCAAGAGACCCAGTACTTC.

A remark on this clonotype: The missing conserved phenylalanine or tryptophan at the end of this CDR3 makes a read error likely. This chain links TRBV6-2 or TRBV6-3 with TRBJ1-2; 8 bases are shared with TRBD1. CDR3 length: 14 residues. The V and J ends lost 6 bases and 4 bases, in that order; junction bases with no gene match: 7. Germline CDR1 MNHEY, CDR2 SVGEGT. Here the CDR3 reads CASSPRGLGYGYTL. The CDR3 DNA sequence: TGTGCCAGCAGCCCCAGGGGGCTTGGCTATGGCTACACCTTG.

CDR3 nucleotide sequence: TGTGCCAGCAGCGTCCCGGGACAGGGCGGACGCAATCAGCCCCAGCATTTT. Its protein is CASSVPGQGGRNQPQHF. The chain couples TRBV7-9 to TRBJ1-5; TRBD1 matches at 9 bases. Germline V gene lookup returns CDR1 SEHNR and CDR2 FQNEAQ (reference sequence). The CDR3 consists of 17 residues. After removal of 5 bases from V and 2 bases from J, the junction contained 10 bases not matched to a gene.

The chain links TRBV12-3 or TRBV12-4 to TRBJ2-3; D is unclear. This CDR3 has 14 residues. V gave up 3 bases and J gave up 4 bases, with 11 bases separating them. The CDR3 DNA reads TGTGCCAGCAGTTTCGCGAGTGCCCCAGATACGCAGTATTTT. Translation: CASSFASAPDTQYF.

This chain links TRBV7-2 with TRBJ2-3, with 9 bases lining up with TRBD2. The CDR3 length is 17 residues. Trimming at V came to 4 bases and at J to 1 base, leaving 9 bases not matched to a gene. From germline, CDR1 is SGHTA and CDR2 FQGNSA. The CDR3 bases are TGTGCCAGCAGCTGGGCGGCGGGGGGGCCTCGCACAGATACGCAGTATTTT. This sequence encodes CASSWAAGGPRTDTQYF.

This clonotype occurred many times. The V gene is TRBV7-2, the J gene TRBJ1-1; D not certain. Germline values: CDR1 SGHTA, CDR2 FQGNSA. V was cut by 0 bases and J by 0 bases, with 8 bases left in between. The CDR3 runs to 15 residues. The chain's CDR3 is CASSLAHSMNTEAFF. The CDR3 coding sequence is TGTGCCAGCAGCTTAGCGCACAGCATGAACACTGAAGCTTTCTTT.

The V and J genes are TRBV6-5 and TRBJ2-7; D is unclear. Between the trimmed V and J ends, which lost 9 bases and 6 bases, there was a span of 15 bases. The CDR3 loop spans 12 amino acids. Germline CDR1 is MNHEY and CDR2 is SVGAGI. This CDR3 reads CASSTGALEQYF. CDR3 nucleotides: TGTGCCAGTTCTACTGGAGCACTCGAGCAGTACTTC.

This clonotype came up once. The chain employs TRBV7-8 and TRBJ2-2, with a weak D call TRBD1 (6 bases). The CDR3 runs to 16 residues. V shed 5 bases and J shed 0 bases, with 13 bases lying between them. From germline, CDR1 is SGHVS and CDR2 FQNEAQ. CDR3 protein: CASSIPGTTNTGELFF. The CDR3 bases are TGTGCCAGCAGCATTCCCGGGACAACGAACACCGGGGAGCTGTTTTTT.

This clonotype was detected only a few times. This chain joins TRBV11-2 and TRBJ2-5, with 11 bases fitting TRBD1. With 4 bases clipped from V and 5 bases from J, the junction kept 12 bases outside the gene matches. The CDR3 length is 17 residues. Looked up from germline, CDR1 is SGHAT and CDR2 is FQNNGV. The CDR3 loop is CASSSLEGQGAWETQYF. CDR3 DNA: TGTGCCAGCAGCTCTTTGGAAGGACAGGGGGCTTGGGAGACCCAGTACTTC.

This sequence joins TRBV6-1 and TRBJ1-1; D perhaps matches TRBD1 (6 bases). With 7 bases removed from V and 4 bases from J, the gap between germline ends came to 10 bases. The CDR3 totals 12 residues. Germline-derived CDR1 and CDR2 are MNHNS and SASEGT. CDR3 bases: TGTGCCAGCAAGTACAGGGTCACTGAAGCTTTCTTT. Translation gives CASKYRVTEAFF.

The gene calls are TRBV27 and TRBJ1-1; perhaps TRBD1 as D (5 bases). Germline CDR1 reads MNHEY; CDR2 reads SMNVEV (reference sequence). V lost 4 bases to trimming and J lost 5 bases, with 14 bases between them. The CDR3 runs to 14 residues. CDR3 nucleotide sequence: TGTGCCAGCAGTTATTTGGGGGTTTGGACTGAAGCTTTCTTT. It translates to CASSYLGVWTEAFF.